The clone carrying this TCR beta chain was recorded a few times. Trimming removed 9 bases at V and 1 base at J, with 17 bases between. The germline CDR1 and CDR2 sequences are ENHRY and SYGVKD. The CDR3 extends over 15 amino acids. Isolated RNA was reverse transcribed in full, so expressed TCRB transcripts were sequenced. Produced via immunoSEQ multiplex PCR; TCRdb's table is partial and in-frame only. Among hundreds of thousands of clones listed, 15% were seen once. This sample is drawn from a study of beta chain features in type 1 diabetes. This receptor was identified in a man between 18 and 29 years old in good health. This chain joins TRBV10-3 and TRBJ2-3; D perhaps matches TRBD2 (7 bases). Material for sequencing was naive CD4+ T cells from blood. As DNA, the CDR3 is TGTGCCATGAAAAGGGGGGACTATCGCACAGATACGCAGTATTTT. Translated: CAMKRGDYRTDTQYF.